The 28 T cell receptor beta chains listed next were all sequenced from one sample in a study of identical twins. TCRdb processed the 5' RACE reads anew with MiXCR; each CDR3 protein has one entry. The data show 1.5 million to 2 million distinct CDR3 sequences, with under 35% seen just once and 0.25% to 0.3% held by the top ten. Sequencing was done on a sample of cord blood. The receptors were sampled from a newborn girl in good health.

In this sample, this clonotype turned up a few times. V usage is TRBV11-2 and J usage is TRBJ2-3, with 8 bases lining up with TRBD1. The CDR3 covers 14 residues. Germline V gives CDR1 SGHAT, CDR2 FQNNGV. Losses at the gene ends were 5 bases for V and 6 bases for J; bases not matched to a gene: 7. As DNA, the CDR3 is TGTGCCAGCAGCAGGACAGGGTTTAAGGATACGCAGTATTTT. Translating gives CASSRTGFKDTQYF.

J is TRBJ2-3 and V is TRBV11-2; 9 positions match TRBD2. V dropped 3 bases and J dropped 0; count of bases not matched to a gene: 7. The CDR3 has 17 residues. Looked up from germline, CDR1 is SGHAT and CDR2 is FQNNGV. This CDR3 is CASSLGAGGPSTDTQYF. Here the CDR3 DNA reads TGTGCCAGCAGCTTGGGAGCGGGAGGACCGAGCACAGATACGCAGTATTTT.

This clonotype was counted many times. CDR3 sequence reads: CASRYSNQPQHF. CDR3 coding DNA: TGTGCCAGCAGATATAGCAATCAGCCCCAGCATTTT. The chain is built from TRBV12-3 or TRBV12-4 and TRBJ1-5; D unresolved. The V end was cut by 6 bases, the J end by 0 bases, with 3 bases between. The CDR3 contains 12 residues.

The CDR3: CASSPWGMGYQETQYF. Written as DNA, the CDR3 is TGTGCCAGCAGCCCCTGGGGGATGGGGTACCAAGAGACCCAGTACTTC. This sequence joins TRBV3-1 and TRBJ2-5, with D perhaps assigned TRBD1 or TRBD2 (5 bases each). Trimming stripped 4 bases from V and 0 bases from J, with 15 bases between. Germline assignment: CDR1 LGHDT and CDR2 YNNKEL (reference sequence). CDR3 length: 16 amino acids.

At least ten counts were recorded for this clonotype. DNA of the CDR3: TGTGCCAGCAGCCAGGACGGGACTAGCGGGGGTTACGAGCAGTACTTC. This translates into CASSQDGTSGGYEQYF. This chain links TRBV14 with TRBJ2-7; 14 bases are a match to TRBD2. V gave up 3 bases and J gave up 4 bases; unmatched junction bases: 5. Germline CDR1 is SGHDN and CDR2 is FVKESK. CDR3 length: 16 residues. The whole variable domain, remainder taken from reference TRBV14 and TRBJ2-7, is EAGVTQFPSHSVIEKGQTVTLRCDPISGHDNLYWYRRVMGKEIKFLLHFVKESKQDESGMPNNRFLAERTGGTYSTLKVQPAELEDSGVYFCASSQDGTSGGYEQYFGPGTRLTVT.

This clonotype was seen more than once but under ten times. The genes are TRBV11-2 and TRBJ2-5, with 9 positions matching TRBD2. After removal of 7 bases from V and 0 bases from J, the junction contained 9 bases not matched to a gene. This CDR3 comprises 16 residues. In germline, CDR1 is SGHAT, CDR2 FQNNGV. The CDR3 DNA follows: TGTGCCAGCAATGTGGGGTCTAGCGGGGACCAAGAGACCCAGTACTTC. It codes for CASNVGSSGDQETQYF.

For this clonotype: One end of the junction fails to match germline, which may point to a read error. DNA of the CDR3: TGTGCCAGCATTAGAAACCGGGACAGGGGGTTCCCCAATGGGCAGTTCTTC. Encoded protein: CASIRNRDRGFPNGQFF. The rearrangement links TRBV6-5 to TRBJ2-1; 11 bases map to TRBD1. The V gene's germline CDR1 is MNHEY and CDR2 SVGAGI. The CDR3 contains 17 residues.

This clonotype was counted ten times or more. V usage is TRBV10-3 and J usage is TRBJ2-1; 8 bases agree with TRBD2. V lost 10 bases, J lost 8 bases, and 13 bases stayed unmatched. This CDR3 spans 14 amino acids. CDR1 and CDR2 from the germline V gene are ENHRY and SYGVKD. This CDR3 is CATGPGLGSDEQFF. CDR3 sequence (DNA): TGTGCCACGGGCCCGGGACTAGGGTCCGATGAGCAGTTCTTC.

The rearrangement uses TRBV12-3 or TRBV12-4 and TRBJ1-1; 11 bases align to TRBD1. This CDR3 comprises 14 residues. The ends lost 4 bases at V and 6 bases at J; junction bases unmatched: 4. CDR3 DNA sequence: TGTGCCAGCAGTTCAGGACAGGGGGCGGCTGAAGCTTTCTTT. This gives the protein CASSSGQGAAEAFF.

This sequence joins TRBV23-1 and TRBJ2-7; TRBD1 is a possible D gene (5 bases). TRBV23-1 qualifies as an ORF whose function is uncertain. The length of the CDR3 is 15 residues. V was trimmed by 1 base and J by 3 bases, leaving 13 bases between them. Here the CDR3 reads CASSQYDSRNYEQYF. The CDR3 bases are TGCGCCAGCAGTCAATACGACAGCCGCAACTACGAGCAGTACTTC.

This clonotype showed up just a few times. The rearrangement joins TRBV6-6 to TRBJ1-5; TRBD1 is a possible D gene (6 bases). This CDR3 region has 18 residues. The V end was cut by 0 bases, the J end by 0 bases, with 15 bases between. Germline V CDR1 and CDR2: MNHNY, SVGAGI (reference sequence). The chain's CDR3 is CASSYSQGEGYSNQPQHF. Here the CDR3 DNA reads TGTGCCAGCAGTTACTCACAGGGAGAGGGATATAGCAATCAGCCCCAGCATTTT.

The chain uses TRBV20-1 and TRBJ2-7; D gene uncertain. CDR1 is DFQATT and CDR2 is SNEGSKA in the germline V gene (reference sequence). V dropped 3 bases and J dropped 6 bases, with 9 bases sitting between them. This CDR3 has 11 amino acids. The CDR3 region is CSARFRSEQYF. The CDR3 DNA reads as TGCAGTGCTAGGTTCCGGTCCGAGCAGTACTTC.

This rearrangement joins TRBV29-1 to TRBJ2-7, with a weak D call TRBD1 (6 bases). The germline V gene has CDR1 SQVTM and CDR2 ANQGSEA. The CDR3 contains 15 residues. Between the trimmed V and J ends, which lost 4 bases and 3 bases, there was a span of 19 bases. CDR3 sequence: CSVGSRQVGHYEQYF. As DNA, the CDR3 is TGCAGCGTTGGCTCGCGACAGGTTGGGCACTACGAGCAGTACTTC.

V usage is TRBV27 and J usage is TRBJ1-4; 10 positions match TRBD1. With 4 bases clipped from V and 6 bases from J, the junction kept 5 bases outside the gene matches. From germline, CDR1 is MNHEY and CDR2 SMNVEV (reference sequence). The CDR3 extends over 15 amino acids. The CDR3 spells CASSYRQGADEKLFF. The CDR3 region has the DNA TGTGCCAGCAGTTATCGACAGGGGGCTGATGAAAAACTGTTTTTT.

The rearrangement uses TRBV7-2 and TRBJ2-1; 13 bases fit TRBD2. The V and J ends lost 3 bases and 8 bases, in that order; junction bases with no gene match: 7. The CDR3 contains 16 residues. Germline V gives CDR1 SGHTA, CDR2 FQGNSA. The CDR3 reads CASSLTGLAGVDEQFF. In DNA form, the CDR3 reads TGTGCCAGCAGCTTGACAGGACTAGCGGGAGTCGATGAGCAGTTCTTC.

This sequence joins TRBV11-2 and TRBJ2-4, with D possibly TRBD2 on 7 matching bases. The DNA end is a closer match to TRBJ2-7, so the J assignment may be wrong. Germline V gene lookup returns CDR1 SGHAT and CDR2 FQNNGV. The CDR3 is 15 residues long. CDR3 in DNA: TGTGCCAGCACCCAAGAGCGTGGGGGGGCGTACGAGCAGTACTTC. This translates into CASTQERGGAYEQYF.

Here the CDR3 reads CASRPQGPGNIQYF. DNA for the CDR3: TGTGCCAGCAGACCGCAGGGGCCCGGAAACATTCAGTACTTC. This chain uses TRBV28 with TRBJ2-4; TRBD1 is a possible D gene (6 bases). Germline CDR1 MDHEN, CDR2 SYDVKM. The CDR3 is 14 amino acids. V lost 6 bases, J lost 6 bases, and 15 bases lay in between.

The rearrangement links TRBV20-1 to TRBJ2-3, with a possible D match to TRBD2 (6 bases). The V end was cut by 3 bases, the J end by 6 bases, with 16 bases between. This CDR3 spans 14 amino acids. In germline, CDR1 is DFQATT, CDR2 SNEGSKA (reference sequence). DNA of the CDR3: TGCAGTGCTAGCCCACTGGGGAGCGGGGATACGCAGTATTTT. This gives the protein CSASPLGSGDTQYF.

This clonotype was counted only a few times. This sequence joins TRBV6-5 and TRBJ1-1; D ambiguous. The CDR3 is 10 residues long. V was cut by 2 bases and J by 9 bases, with 4 bases left in between. CDR1 MNHEY and CDR2 SVGAGI come from the germline V gene. CDR3 sequence (DNA): TGTGCCAGCAGTTACAGGAAAGCTTTCTTT. Its translation is CASSYRKAFF.

V usage is TRBV27 and J usage is TRBJ1-1, with 12 bases lining up with TRBD1. Trimming took 6 bases from V and 3 from J; bases not matched to a gene: 11. Germline V gives CDR1 MNHEY, CDR2 SMNVEV (reference sequence). CDR3 length: 17 amino acids. This CDR3 is CASSPQGQGASDTEAFF. The DNA of the CDR3 is TGTGCCAGCAGCCCCCAGGGACAGGGGGCTTCCGACACTGAAGCTTTCTTT.

V usage is TRBV6-6 and J usage is TRBJ2-1; 9 nucleotides agree with TRBD2. The V segment lost 2 bases and the J segment 7 bases; nucleotides outside the gene matches: 9. CDR1 MNHNY and CDR2 SVGAGI come from the germline V gene (reference sequence). This CDR3 has 16 amino acids. The CDR3 DNA sequence: TGTGCCAGCAGTTACGGGGTAGCGGGAGAGCGGAATGAGCAGTTCTTC. This translates into CASSYGVAGERNEQFF.

This clonotype was seen many times. This rearrangement joins TRBV10-3 to TRBJ2-5; 12 bases fit TRBD2. The CDR3 consists of 14 residues. V shed 9 bases, J shed 0 bases, and the junction held 2 bases outside the gene matches. CDR1 is ENHRY, CDR2 SYGVKD, per germline. The CDR3 coding sequence is TGTGCCATTAGGACTAGCGGGGACCAAGAGACCCAGTACTTC. Translated, it gives CAIRTSGDQETQYF.

The sample holds many counts of this clonotype. The CDR3 loop is CASKETQYF. The DNA of the CDR3 is TGTGCCAGCAAGGAGACCCAGTACTTC. The chain joins TRBV9 to TRBJ2-5; D is unresolved. CDR3 length: 9 amino acids. CDR1 and CDR2 from the germline V gene are SGDLS and YYNGEE. Deletions cut 6 bases from V and 5 bases from J, with 2 bases between.

This clonotype showed up just a few times. V gene TRBV18 combines with J gene TRBJ2-5; D gene uncertain. The CDR3 runs to 14 residues. Germline loops: CDR1 KGHSH, CDR2 LQKENI. V gave up 6 bases and J gave up 3 bases, with 14 bases separating them. CDR3 nucleotides: TGTGCCAGCTCCCCGTCGGCCCGTGAAGAGACCCAGTACTTC. Residues: CASSPSAREETQYF.

This clonotype showed up just once. The rearrangement joins TRBV20-1 to TRBJ2-1; 15 bases agree with TRBD2. CDR3 size: 16 residues. With V trimmed by 2 bases and J by 6 bases, 5 bases remained unmatched. CDR1 is DFQATT, CDR2 SNEGSKA, per germline (reference sequence). The CDR3 here is CSARTLGLAGGNEQFF. In DNA, the CDR3 is TGCAGTGCTAGAACCCTGGGACTAGCGGGGGGCAATGAGCAGTTCTTC.

In this sample, this clonotype turned up a few times. V gene TRBV20-1 combines with J gene TRBJ2-7; D is possibly TRBD1 or TRBD2 (5 bases each). Germline V CDR1 and CDR2: DFQATT, SNEGSKA (reference sequence). This CDR3 has 13 amino acids. V was cut by 2 bases and J by 0 bases, with 8 bases left in between. CDR3 DNA sequence: TGCAGTGCTAGACTAGGGACCTCCTACGAGCAGTACTTC. Translating it yields CSARLGTSYEQYF.

The V call is TRBV20-1, the J call TRBJ2-1; 7 bases agree with TRBD2. The CDR3 has 14 amino acids. Trimming took 0 bases from V and 5 from J; bases not matched to a gene: 4. The germline V gene has CDR1 DFQATT and CDR2 SNEGSKA (reference sequence). The CDR3 nucleotides are TGCAGTGCTAGAGACGGGAGGAGGGACAATGAGCAGTTCTTC. Encoded protein: CSARDGRRDNEQFF.

The chain links TRBV4-1 to TRBJ1-5; D uncertain. V dropped 0 bases and J dropped 9 bases, with 6 bases sitting between them. Germline V gives CDR1 MGHRA, CDR2 YSYEKL. The CDR3 contains 12 residues. The CDR3 loop reads CASSQDDGPQHF. For the CDR3, the DNA is TGCGCCAGCAGCCAAGACGACGGGCCCCAGCATTTT.